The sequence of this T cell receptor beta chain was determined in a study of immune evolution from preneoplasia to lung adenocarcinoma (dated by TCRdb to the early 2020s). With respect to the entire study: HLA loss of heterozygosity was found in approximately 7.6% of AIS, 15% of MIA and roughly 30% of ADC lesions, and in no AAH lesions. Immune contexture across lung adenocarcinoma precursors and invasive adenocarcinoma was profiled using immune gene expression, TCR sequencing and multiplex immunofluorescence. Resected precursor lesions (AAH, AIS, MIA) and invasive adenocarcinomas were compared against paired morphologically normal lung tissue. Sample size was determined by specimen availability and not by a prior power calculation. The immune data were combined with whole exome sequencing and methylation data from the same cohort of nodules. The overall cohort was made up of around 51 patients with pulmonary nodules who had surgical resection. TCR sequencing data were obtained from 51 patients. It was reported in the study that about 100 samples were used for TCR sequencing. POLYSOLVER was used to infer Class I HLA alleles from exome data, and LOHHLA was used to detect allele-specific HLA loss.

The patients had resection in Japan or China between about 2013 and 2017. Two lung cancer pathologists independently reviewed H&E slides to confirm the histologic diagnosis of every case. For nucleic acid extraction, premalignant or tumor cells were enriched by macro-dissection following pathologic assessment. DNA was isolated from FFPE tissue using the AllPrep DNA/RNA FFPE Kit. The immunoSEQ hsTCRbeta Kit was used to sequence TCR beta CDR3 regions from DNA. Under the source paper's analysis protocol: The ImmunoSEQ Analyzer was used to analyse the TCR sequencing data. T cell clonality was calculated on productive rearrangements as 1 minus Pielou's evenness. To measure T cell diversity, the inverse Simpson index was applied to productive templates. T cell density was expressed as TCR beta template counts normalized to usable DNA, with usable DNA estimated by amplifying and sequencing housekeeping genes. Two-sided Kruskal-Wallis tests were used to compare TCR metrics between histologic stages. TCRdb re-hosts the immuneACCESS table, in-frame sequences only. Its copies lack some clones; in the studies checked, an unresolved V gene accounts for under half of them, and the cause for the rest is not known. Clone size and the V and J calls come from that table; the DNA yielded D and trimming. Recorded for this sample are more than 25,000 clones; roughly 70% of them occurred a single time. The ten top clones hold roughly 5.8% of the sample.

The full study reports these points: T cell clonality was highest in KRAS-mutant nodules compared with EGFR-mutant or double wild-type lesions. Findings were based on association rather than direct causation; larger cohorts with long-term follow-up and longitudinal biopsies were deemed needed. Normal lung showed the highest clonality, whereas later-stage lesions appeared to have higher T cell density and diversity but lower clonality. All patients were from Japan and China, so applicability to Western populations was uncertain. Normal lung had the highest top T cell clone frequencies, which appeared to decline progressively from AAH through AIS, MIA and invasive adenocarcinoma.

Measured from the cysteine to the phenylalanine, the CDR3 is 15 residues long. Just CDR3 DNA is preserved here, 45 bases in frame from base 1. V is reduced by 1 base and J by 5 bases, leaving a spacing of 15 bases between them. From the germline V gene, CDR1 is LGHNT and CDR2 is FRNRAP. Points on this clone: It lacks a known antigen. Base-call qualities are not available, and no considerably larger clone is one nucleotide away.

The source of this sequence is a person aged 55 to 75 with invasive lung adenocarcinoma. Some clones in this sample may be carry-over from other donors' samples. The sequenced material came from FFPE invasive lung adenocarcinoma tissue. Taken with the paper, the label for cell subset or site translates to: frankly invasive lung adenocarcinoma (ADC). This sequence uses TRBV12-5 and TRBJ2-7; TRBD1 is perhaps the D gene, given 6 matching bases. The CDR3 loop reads CASGLGGQGKHEQYF. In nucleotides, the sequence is TGTGCTAGTGGTTTGGGGGGACAAGGTAAGCACGAGCAGTACTTC.